This section outlines one TCR beta chain sequence together with its context. Per the original methods: Amplified reference gene primers provided the basis for estimating nucleated cell counts. Data came from immunoSEQ multiplex PCR; TCRdb stores just in-frame clones and leaves some out. V and J calls and clone size are copied from that table; D and trimming were computed from the DNA. Among over 65,000 clones listed, about 80% were seen once. This sample was included in a study of blood T cell repertoires in COVID-19. Study context: COVID-19 samples, acute and convalescent, were from the United States, Italy and Spain. From T cells, B-cell-depleted T cells, or PBMCs came the material, which was cDNA or gDNA.

This CDR3 is built from 16 residues. With V trimmed by 3 bases and J by 2 bases, 7 bases remained unmatched. The V gene's germline CDR1 is SGHVS and CDR2 FQNEAQ. Sample: peripheral blood. This rearrangement joins TRBV7-8 to TRBJ2-3; 8 bases map to TRBD2. The TCR sequence derives from a woman aged 40 to 49 with active or convalescent COVID-19. CDR3 DNA sequence: TGTGCCAGCAGCTTGGCGGGACTAGTGGACACAGATACGCAGTATTTT. Its translation is CASSLAGLVDTDTQYF. The full variable domain, completed using reference TRBV7-8 and TRBJ2-3, is GAGVSQSPRYKVAKRGQDVALRCDPISGHVSLFWYQQALGQGPEFLTYFQNEAQLDKSGLPSDRFFAERPEGSVSTLKIQRTQQEDSAVYLCASSLAGLVDTDTQYFGPGTRLTVL.